The 17 T cell receptor beta chains below all came from one sample that was sequenced in a study of cytomegalovirus exposure and HLA in healthy donors. Both 60 Vbeta primers and 13 Jbeta primers went into the PCR. Libraries were prepared by immunoSEQ multiplex PCR; TCRdb keeps only in-frame clonotypes and omits some of them. Of fewer than 140,000 clones in the sample, 82% were seen once. Sequencing was carried out using PBMCs. Receptors originate from a man aged 50-60 years in good health and CMV-seronegative.

This sequence joins TRBV7-2 and TRBJ2-3; 9 nucleotides agree with TRBD1. Germline trimming cut 3 bases from V and 6 bases from J; bases unmatched to any gene: 7. The CDR3 has 15 residues. The germline V gene encodes CDR1 SGHTA and CDR2 FQGNSA. CDR3 loop: CASSFRTGGMDTQYF. In DNA form, the CDR3 reads TGTGCCAGCAGCTTTAGAACAGGGGGCATGGATACGCAGTATTTT.

Within the sample, this clone is medium-sized. The sample contains more than one DNA sequence encoding this CDR3. The chain couples TRBV6-4 to TRBJ1-1; no definite D call. The ends were cut back, 2 bases at V and 5 bases at J, with 9 bases in the middle. There are 13 residues in the CDR3. CDR1 MRHNA and CDR2 SNTAGT come from the germline V gene. The CDR3 here is CASSDEGGTEAFF. The CDR3 region has the DNA TGTGCCAGCAGTGACGAGGGAGGGACTGAAGCTTTCTTT.

The chain recombines TRBV6-1 with TRBJ1-5, with D tentatively TRBD1 (5 bases). V lost 9 bases and J 6 bases, leaving 12 bases between the germline ends. The germline V gene encodes CDR1 MNHNS and CDR2 SASEGT. The CDR3 has 12 amino acids. Here the CDR3 DNA reads TGTGCCAGTGACAGCACCGGTCAGCCCCAGCATTTT. Protein: CASDSTGQPQHF.

This clone occurred once. J is TRBJ1-1 and V is TRBV4-1, with D maybe TRBD1 (5 bases). The CDR3 has 12 residues. Trimming cost V 4 bases and J 11 bases, with 14 bases left between them. Germline values: CDR1 MGHRA, CDR2 YSYEKL. The CDR3 sequence: CASSPGQGGAFF. The CDR3 DNA reads as TGCGCCAGCAGCCCCGGCCAGGGAGGCGCTTTCTTT.

This clone was seen a single time. V and J are TRBV27 and TRBJ2-7; the D gene is possibly TRBD1 (6 bases). V gave up 4 bases and J gave up 1 base, with 14 bases separating them. Germline V gene lookup returns CDR1 MNHEY and CDR2 SMNVEV (reference sequence). The length of the CDR3 is 15 residues. The CDR3 nucleotides are TGTGCCAGCAGTTCGCCGGAGACAGGTTCCTACGAGCAGTACTTC. Amino acids: CASSSPETGSYEQYF.

This sequence joins TRBV4-2 and TRBJ2-5; TRBD2 might be the D (5 bases). V was trimmed by 1 base and J by 3 bases, leaving 9 bases between them. The CDR3 length is 14 residues. Germline V gene sequence: CDR1 LGHNA, CDR2 YNFKEQ. The CDR3 DNA reads TGTGCCAGCAGCCAAGGTAAAGCGGAAGAGACCCAGTACTTC. It encodes CASSQGKAEETQYF.

V gene TRBV30 combines with J gene TRBJ1-2, with D perhaps matching TRBD1 (5 bases). The CDR3 covers 12 residues. The germline V gene encodes CDR1 GTSNPN and CDR2 SVGIG (reference sequence). The V end was cut by 8 bases, the J end by 3 bases, with 13 bases between. CDR3 protein: CATRTGDYGYTF. The CDR3, as DNA: TGTGCCACCCGGACGGGGGACTATGGCTACACCTTC.

Comment on this clone: Distinct nucleotide sequences in the sample also encode this CDR3. V gene TRBV19 combines with J gene TRBJ1-6; D is perhaps TRBD1 (6 bases). This CDR3 comprises 14 residues. The germline V and J ends were trimmed by 9 bases and 7 bases, with 16 bases remaining between them. Germline V lookup: CDR1 LNHDA, CDR2 SQIVND (reference sequence). The CDR3 nucleotides read TGTGCCAGCAGTGCAACGCAGGGGAATTCACCCCTCCACTTT. Translated: CASSATQGNSPLHF.

V gene TRBV18 combines with J gene TRBJ2-7; 10 bases match TRBD1. V shed 3 bases, J shed 6 bases, and the junction held 8 bases outside the gene matches. This CDR3 comprises 15 residues. Per the germline V gene, CDR1 is KGHSH and CDR2 is LQKENI. CDR3 sequence reads: CASSPGQGSLGEQYF. CDR3 coding DNA: TGTGCCAGCTCACCGGGACAGGGGAGTTTGGGCGAGCAGTACTTC.

This sequence joins TRBV7-2 and TRBJ1-2, with 9 bases lining up with TRBD1. The CDR3 length is 13 residues. Germline V gene lookup returns CDR1 SGHTA and CDR2 FQGNSA. V lost 6 bases to trimming and J lost 8 bases; unmatched junction nucleotides: 7. The CDR3 DNA reads TGTGCCAGCAGGCGGGACAGGGTTGACGGCTACACCTTC. It is translated as CASRRDRVDGYTF.

The chain carries TRBV5-1 and TRBJ1-2; no clear D. V lost 5 bases, J lost 1 base, and 12 bases lay in between. This CDR3 spans 14 amino acids. In germline, CDR1 is SGHRS, CDR2 YFSETQ. The CDR3: CASSGEGVNYGYTF. In DNA, the CDR3 is TGCGCCAGCAGTGGGGAGGGAGTTAACTATGGCTACACCTTC.

The V gene is TRBV30, the J gene TRBJ2-3; 10 bases are a match to TRBD1. J gave up 1 base and V 1 base, and 14 bases lay outside the gene matches. The CDR3 totals 19 residues. Per germline, CDR1 GTSNPN and CDR2 SVGIG (reference sequence). The CDR3 bases are TGTGCCTGGAGTGGCACGGGACAGGGGTCCTCAAGTCGCACAGATACGCAGTATTTT. Encoded protein: CAWSGTGQGSSSRTDTQYF. The whole variable domain, remainder taken from reference TRBV30 and TRBJ2-3, is SQTIHQWPATLVQPVGSPLSLECTVEGTSNPNLYWYRQAAGRGLQLLFYSVGIGQISSEVPQNLSASRPQDRQFILSSKKLLLSDSGFYLCAWSGTGQGSSSRTDTQYFGPGTRLTVL.

The chain carries TRBV5-6 and TRBJ2-3, with 7 bases fitting TRBD1. The CDR3 covers 15 residues. With 4 bases clipped from V and 4 bases from J, the junction kept 9 bases outside the gene matches. Per germline, CDR1 SGHDT and CDR2 YYEEEE. The CDR3 bases are TGTGCCAGCAGCCCTGACAGGGTGTCAGCAGATACGCAGTATTTT. It translates to CASSPDRVSADTQYF. The variable domain in full, with the rest retrieved from reference TRBV5-6 and TRBJ2-3, is DAGVTQSPTHLIKTRGQQVTLRCSPKSGHDTVSWYQQALGQGPQFIFQYYEEEERQRGNFPDRFSGHQFPNYSSELNVNALLLGDSALYLCASSPDRVSADTQYFGPGTRLTVL.

Note on this clone: The junction differs from germline at one of its ends, possibly a read error. The rearrangement links TRBV29-1 to TRBJ1-2; possibly TRBD1 for D (5 bases). The CDR3 is 12 residues long. CDR1 SQVTM and CDR2 ANQGSEA come from the germline V gene. The CDR3 protein is CSAEPGFGGYTF. The CDR3 DNA follows: TGCAGCGCTGAACCAGGGTTCGGTGGCTACACCTTC.

The rearrangement uses TRBV11-2 and TRBJ2-7, with a weak D call TRBD1 (6 bases). CDR3 length: 15 amino acids. CDR1 and CDR2 from the germline V gene are SGHAT and FQNNGV. The V and J ends lost 3 bases and 3 bases respectively, with 15 bases between them. This CDR3 is CASSFIPGQIYEQYV. DNA of the CDR3: TGTGCCAGCAGCTTTATACCTGGACAGATCTACGAGCAGTACGTC.

The chain joins TRBV7-6 to TRBJ1-1, with 12 bases lining up with TRBD1. The CDR3 covers 19 residues. The germline gives CDR1 SGHVS, CDR2 FNYEAQ. V shed 2 bases, J shed 1 base, and the junction held 11 bases outside the gene matches. The CDR3 DNA reads as TGTGCCAGCAGCTTACCCCGGGACAGGGGGCTTAAGGCGAACACTGAAGCTTTCTTT. Protein: CASSLPRDRGLKANTEAFF.

The chain joins TRBV19 to TRBJ1-1; no definite D call. The germline V gene has CDR1 LNHDA and CDR2 SQIVND (reference sequence). The CDR3 totals 14 residues. The V end lost 3 bases, the J end lost 1 base, and 9 bases lay between the germline ends. This chain's CDR3 is CASSIDGGNTEAFF. The CDR3 region has the DNA TGTGCCAGTAGTATTGATGGAGGGAACACTGAAGCTTTCTTT.